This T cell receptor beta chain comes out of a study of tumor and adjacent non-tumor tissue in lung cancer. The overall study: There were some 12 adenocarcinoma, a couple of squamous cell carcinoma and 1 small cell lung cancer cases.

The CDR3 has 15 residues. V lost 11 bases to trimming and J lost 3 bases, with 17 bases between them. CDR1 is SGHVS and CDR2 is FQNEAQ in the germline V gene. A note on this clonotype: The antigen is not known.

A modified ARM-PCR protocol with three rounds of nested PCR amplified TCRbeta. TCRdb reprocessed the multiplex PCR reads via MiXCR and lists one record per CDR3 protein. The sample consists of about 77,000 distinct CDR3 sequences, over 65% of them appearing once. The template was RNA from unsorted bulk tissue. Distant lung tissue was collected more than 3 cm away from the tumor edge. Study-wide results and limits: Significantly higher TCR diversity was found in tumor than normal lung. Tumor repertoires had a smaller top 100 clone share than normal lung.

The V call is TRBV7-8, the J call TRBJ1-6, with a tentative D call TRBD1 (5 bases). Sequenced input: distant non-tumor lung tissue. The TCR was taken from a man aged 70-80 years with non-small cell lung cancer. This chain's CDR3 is CAVQQDSLYNSPLHF. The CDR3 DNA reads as TGTGCCGTCCAACAGGATAGCCTCTATAATTCACCCCTCCACTTT.